A single T cell receptor (beta chain) is shown here with its context. Its antigen is still unknown. The CDR3 runs to 16 residues. The V gene lost 3 bases and the J gene lost 4 bases, with 18 bases spanning the gap. In germline, CDR1 is LGHDT, CDR2 YNNKEL (reference sequence). The repertoire was sequenced with immunoSEQ multiplex PCR; TCRdb's copy has only in-frame clones and lacks some. The data show 60,000 to 80,000 clones, with approximately 90% seen just once and roughly 5% held by the top ten. The sample is drawn from a study of T cell responses to AZD1222 COVID-19 vaccine. Study-level points and caveats: White British donors predominated, females outnumbered males, and clonal diversity was possibly underestimated. None of the repertoires were sampled until the peak T cell response had passed.

Sequenced material: peripheral blood, taken on day 0 of AZD1222 vaccination. The chain has TRBV3-1 (or the pseudogene TRBV3-2) and TRBJ1-1; D might be TRBD1 (6 bases). This receptor was identified in an adult in good health. CDR3 loop: CASSQGQQGLGTEAFF. The CDR3 DNA reads as TGTGCCAGCAGCCAGGGGCAACAGGGTCTCGGCACTGAAGCTTTCTTT.